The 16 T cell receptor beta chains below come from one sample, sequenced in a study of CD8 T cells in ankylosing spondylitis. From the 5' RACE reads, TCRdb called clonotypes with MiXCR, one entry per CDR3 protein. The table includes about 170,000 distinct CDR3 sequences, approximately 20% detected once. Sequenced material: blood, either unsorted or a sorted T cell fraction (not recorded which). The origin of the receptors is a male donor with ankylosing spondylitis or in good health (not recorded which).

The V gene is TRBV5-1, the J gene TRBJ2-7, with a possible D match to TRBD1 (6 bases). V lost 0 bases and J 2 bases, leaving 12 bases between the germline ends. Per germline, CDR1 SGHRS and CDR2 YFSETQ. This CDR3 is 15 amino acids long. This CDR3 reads CASSLGVRGTYEQYF. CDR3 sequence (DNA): TGCGCCAGCAGCTTGGGCGTCAGGGGAACCTACGAGCAGTACTTC.

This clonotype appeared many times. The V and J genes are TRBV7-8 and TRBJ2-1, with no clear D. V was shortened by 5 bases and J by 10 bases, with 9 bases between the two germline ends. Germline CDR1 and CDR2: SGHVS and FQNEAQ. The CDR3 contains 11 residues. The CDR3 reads CASSPSEEQFF. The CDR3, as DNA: TGTGCCAGCAGCCCCTCTGAGGAGCAGTTCTTC.

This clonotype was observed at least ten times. In DNA, the CDR3 is TGCAGTGCTGACAAAGCAAGGGGCAATGAGCAGTTCTTC. It codes for CSADKARGNEQFF. The rearrangement uses TRBV20-1 and TRBJ2-1; D is possibly TRBD1 (5 bases). CDR1 DFQATT and CDR2 SNEGSKA come from the germline V gene (reference sequence). V gave up 5 bases and J gave up 6 bases, with 14 bases separating them. CDR3 length: 13 amino acids.

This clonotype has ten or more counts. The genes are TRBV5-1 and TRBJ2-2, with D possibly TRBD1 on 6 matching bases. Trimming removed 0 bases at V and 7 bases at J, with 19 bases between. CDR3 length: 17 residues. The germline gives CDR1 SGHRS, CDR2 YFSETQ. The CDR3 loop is CASSLDHGPTGHGELFF. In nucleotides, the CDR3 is TGCGCCAGCAGCTTGGATCACGGTCCGACAGGCCACGGGGAGCTGTTTTTT.

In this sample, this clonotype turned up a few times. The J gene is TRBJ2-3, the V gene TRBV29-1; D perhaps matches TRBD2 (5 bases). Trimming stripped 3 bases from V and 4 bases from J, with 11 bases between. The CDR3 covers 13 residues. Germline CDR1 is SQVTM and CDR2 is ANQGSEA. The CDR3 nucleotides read TGCAGCGTTGACTCCGGGGTGGCAGATACGCAGTATTTT. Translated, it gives CSVDSGVADTQYF.

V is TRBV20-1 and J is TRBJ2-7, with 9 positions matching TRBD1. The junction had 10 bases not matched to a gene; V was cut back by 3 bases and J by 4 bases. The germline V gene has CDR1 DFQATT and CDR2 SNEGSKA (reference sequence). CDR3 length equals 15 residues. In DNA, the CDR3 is TGCAGTGCTAGGTCGGCCGGGACAGGGACTTACGAGCAGTACTTC. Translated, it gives CSARSAGTGTYEQYF.

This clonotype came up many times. CDR3 bases: TGTGCCACCAGCAGAGCACAGCTCAATCAGCCCCAGCATTTT. This codes for CATSRAQLNQPQHF. This chain connects TRBV15 to TRBJ1-5; no clear D gene. This CDR3 contains 14 residues. Trimming pared 1 base from V and 3 bases from J, leaving 7 bases between. Germline V gives CDR1 LNHNV, CDR2 YYDKDF (reference sequence).

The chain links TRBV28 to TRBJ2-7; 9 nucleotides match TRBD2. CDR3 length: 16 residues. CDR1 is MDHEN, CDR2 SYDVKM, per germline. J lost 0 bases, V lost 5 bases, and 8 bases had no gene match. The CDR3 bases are TGTGCCAGCAGTCCTGATAGCGGGAGCCTCTCCTACGAGCAGTACTTC. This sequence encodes CASSPDSGSLSYEQYF.

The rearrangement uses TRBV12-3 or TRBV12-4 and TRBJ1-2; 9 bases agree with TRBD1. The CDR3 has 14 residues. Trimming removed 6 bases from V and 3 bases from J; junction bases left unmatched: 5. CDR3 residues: CASSAQGADYGYTF. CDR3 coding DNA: TGTGCCAGCAGCGCACAGGGGGCTGACTATGGCTACACCTTC.

The CDR3 here is CASTKDRGLAGELFF. CDR3 DNA: TGTGCCAGCACCAAAGACAGGGGTTTAGCCGGGGAGCTGTTTTTT. The chain combines TRBV12-3 or TRBV12-4 with TRBJ2-2; 8 nucleotides line up with TRBD1. The CDR3 runs 15 residues. V shed 7 bases and J 6 bases; nucleotides not matched to a gene: 10.

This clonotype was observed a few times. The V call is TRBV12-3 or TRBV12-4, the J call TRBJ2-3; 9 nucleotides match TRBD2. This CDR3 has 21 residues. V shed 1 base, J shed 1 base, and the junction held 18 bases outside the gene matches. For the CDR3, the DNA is TGTGCCAGCAGTTTAGACGGGGCCTTTAGCGGGAGCCCACCGGGCACAGATACGCAGTATTTT. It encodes CASSLDGAFSGSPPGTDTQYF.

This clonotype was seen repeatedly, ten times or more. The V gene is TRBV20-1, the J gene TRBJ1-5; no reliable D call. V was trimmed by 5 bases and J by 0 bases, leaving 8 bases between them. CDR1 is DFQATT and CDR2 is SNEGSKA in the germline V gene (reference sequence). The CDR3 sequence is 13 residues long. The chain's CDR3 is CSAGLSSNQPQHF. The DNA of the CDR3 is TGCAGTGCTGGTCTTTCTAGCAATCAGCCCCAGCATTTT.

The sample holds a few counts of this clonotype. The CDR3, as DNA: TGTGCCAGCACCACTGGCAATCAGCCCCAGCATTTT. Translating it yields CASTTGNQPQHF. This chain joins TRBV28 and TRBJ1-5; D remains unclear. Trimming removed 7 bases at V and 2 bases at J, with 6 bases between. CDR3 length: 12 residues. Germline values: CDR1 MDHEN, CDR2 SYDVKM.

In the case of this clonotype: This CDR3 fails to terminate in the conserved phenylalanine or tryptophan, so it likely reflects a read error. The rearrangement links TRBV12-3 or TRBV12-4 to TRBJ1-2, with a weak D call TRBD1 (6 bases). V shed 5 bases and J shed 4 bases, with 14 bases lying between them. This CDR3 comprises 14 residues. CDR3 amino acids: CASSAGASSYGYTL. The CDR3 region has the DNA TGTGCCAGCAGTGCGGGGGCGTCTTCCTATGGCTACACCCTC.

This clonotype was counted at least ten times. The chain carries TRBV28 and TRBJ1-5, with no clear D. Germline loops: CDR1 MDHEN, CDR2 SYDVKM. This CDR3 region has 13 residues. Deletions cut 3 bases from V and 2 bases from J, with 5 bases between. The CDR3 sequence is CASSFVGNQPQHF. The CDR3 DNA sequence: TGTGCCAGCAGTTTTGTTGGCAATCAGCCCCAGCATTTT.

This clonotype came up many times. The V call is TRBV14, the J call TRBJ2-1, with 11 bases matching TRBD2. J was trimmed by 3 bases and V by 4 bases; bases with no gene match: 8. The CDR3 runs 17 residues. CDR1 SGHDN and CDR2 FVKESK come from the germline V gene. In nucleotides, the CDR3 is TGTGCCAGCAGCCCGGGACTAGCGGAGGCCGACTACAATGAGCAGTTCTTC. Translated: CASSPGLAEADYNEQFF.